The source of this T cell receptor beta chain is a study of blood T cells in healthy people across ages. The study's findings and limits: A greater number of naive CD4+ cells and higher diversity distinguished long-lived donors from aged donors.

This CDR3 region has 15 residues. Germline V gives CDR1 SGHTA, CDR2 FQGTGA. The second PCR ran about 6 to 11 cycles with a sample-barcoded 5' primer and J-beta primers. Each CDR3 protein is one row after TCRdb ran MiXCR on the 5' RACE reads. Counted here are about 1,800,000 distinct CDR3 sequences, roughly 28% occurring once; the ten biggest clones make up around 7.7%. This clonotype has just a few counts. What it binds is unknown. One end of the junction does not line up with germline, which may come from a read error. The sequenced sample was blood. The receptor was derived from a woman between 25 and 40 years old in good health. The chain is built from TRBV7-3 and TRBJ2-7; D is perhaps TRBD1 (5 bases). The CDR3 protein is CANSPTPTDSYEQYF. For the CDR3, the DNA is TGTGCCAACAGCCCGACCCCGACAGATTCCTACGAGCAGTACTTC.